Here is one T cell receptor (beta chain) with its context. The source of the sample is a study of control samples from healthy donors and cancer patients. Method: immunoSEQ multiplex PCR; TCRdb's copy keeps in-frame clones and lacks some. The table lists about 140,000 clones, approximately 94% of them singletons. The CDR3 length is 15 residues. V was pared by 4 bases and J by 3 bases, with 15 bases between. Germline V gene lookup returns CDR1 MNHEY and CDR2 SMNVEV (reference sequence). The sequence was collected from a man aged 35-49 years in good health. The chain combines TRBV27 with TRBJ1-1; D is uncertain. Sequenced sample: blood. The CDR3: CASSSPQGRYTEAFF. Here the CDR3 DNA reads TGTGCCAGCAGTTCCCCTCAAGGGAGGTACACTGAAGCTTTCTTT.